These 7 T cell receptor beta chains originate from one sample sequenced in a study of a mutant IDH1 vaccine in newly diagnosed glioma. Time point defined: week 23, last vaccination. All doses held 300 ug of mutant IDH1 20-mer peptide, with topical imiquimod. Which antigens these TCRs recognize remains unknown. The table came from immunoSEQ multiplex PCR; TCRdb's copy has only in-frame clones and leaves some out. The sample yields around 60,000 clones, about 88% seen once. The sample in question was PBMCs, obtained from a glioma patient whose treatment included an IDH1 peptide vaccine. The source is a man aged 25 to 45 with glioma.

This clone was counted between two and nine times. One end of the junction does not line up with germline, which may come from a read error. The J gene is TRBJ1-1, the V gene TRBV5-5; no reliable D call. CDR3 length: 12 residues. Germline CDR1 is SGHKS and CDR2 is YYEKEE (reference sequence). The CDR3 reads CASRLGSHEAFF. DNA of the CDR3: TGTGCCAGCAGATTGGGCTCTCACGAAGCTTTCTTT. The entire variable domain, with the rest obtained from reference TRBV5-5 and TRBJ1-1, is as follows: DAGVTQSPTHLIKTRGQQVTLRCSPISGHKSVSWYQQVLGQGPQFIFQYYEKEERGRGNFPDRFSARQFPNYSSELNVNALLLGDSALYLCASRLGSHEAFFGQGTRLTVV.

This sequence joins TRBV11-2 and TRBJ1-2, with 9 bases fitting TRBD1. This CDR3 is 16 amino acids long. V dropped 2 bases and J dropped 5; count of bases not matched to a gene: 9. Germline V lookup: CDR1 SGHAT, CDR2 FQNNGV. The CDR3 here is CASSLSRSGQGYGYTF. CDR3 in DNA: TGTGCCAGCAGCTTAAGTCGGTCGGGACAGGGATATGGCTACACCTTC.

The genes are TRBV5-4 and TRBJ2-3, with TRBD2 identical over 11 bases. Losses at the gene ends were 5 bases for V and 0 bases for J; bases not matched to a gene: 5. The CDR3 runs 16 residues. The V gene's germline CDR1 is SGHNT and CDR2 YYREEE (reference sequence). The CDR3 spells CASSRSGGASTDTQYF. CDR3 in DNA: TGTGCCAGCAGTCGTAGCGGGGGGGCAAGCACAGATACGCAGTATTTT. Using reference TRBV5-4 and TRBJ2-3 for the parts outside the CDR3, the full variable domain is ETGVTQSPTHLIKTRGQQVTLRCSSQSGHNTVSWYQQALGQGPQFIFQYYREEENGRGNFPPRFSGLQFPNYSSELNVNALELDDSALYLCASSRSGGASTDTQYFGPGTRLTVL.

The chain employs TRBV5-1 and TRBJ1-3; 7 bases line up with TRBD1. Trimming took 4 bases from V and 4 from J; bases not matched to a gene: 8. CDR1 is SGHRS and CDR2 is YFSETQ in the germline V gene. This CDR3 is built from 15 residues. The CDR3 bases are TGCGCCAGCAGCCGGACAGGTTCCGAAGGAAACACCATATATTTT. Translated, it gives CASSRTGSEGNTIYF.

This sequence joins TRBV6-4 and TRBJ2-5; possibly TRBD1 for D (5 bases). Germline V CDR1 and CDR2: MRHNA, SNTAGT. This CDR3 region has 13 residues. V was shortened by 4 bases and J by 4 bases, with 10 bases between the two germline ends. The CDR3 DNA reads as TGTGCCAGCAGTGTGGGGCTGGGAGAGACCCAGTACTTC. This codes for CASSVGLGETQYF.

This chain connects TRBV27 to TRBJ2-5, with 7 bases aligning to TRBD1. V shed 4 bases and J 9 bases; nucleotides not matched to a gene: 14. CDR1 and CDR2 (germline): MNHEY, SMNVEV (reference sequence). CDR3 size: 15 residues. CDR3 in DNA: TGTGCCAGCAGTTCTCTACAGGGGACCGGCGGGTCCCAGTACTTC. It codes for CASSSLQGTGGSQYF.

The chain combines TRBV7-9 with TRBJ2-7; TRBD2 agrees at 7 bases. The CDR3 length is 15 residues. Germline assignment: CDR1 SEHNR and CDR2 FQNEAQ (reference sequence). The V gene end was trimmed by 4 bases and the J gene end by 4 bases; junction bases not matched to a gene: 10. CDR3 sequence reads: CASSSDGPGGYEQYF. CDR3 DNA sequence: TGTGCCAGCAGCTCAGACGGGCCCGGGGGGTACGAGCAGTACTTC.